The 10 T cell receptor beta chains presented below share a single source sample, sequenced in a study of T cell repertoires in cytomegalovirus infection. MiXCR was run by TCRdb on the reads, yielding one entry per CDR3 protein. The sample carries tens of thousands of distinct CDR3 sequences, 45% to 50% recorded once. Their cognate antigens are unknown. The sample consisted of CD8+ T cells from cultured PBMCs, taken from culture after CMV antigen stimulation. The receptors shown here come from a human donor in good health (CMV status not recorded). Some clones in this sample may be carry-over from other donors' samples.

The chain employs TRBV12-3 or TRBV12-4 and TRBJ1-5, with 8 bases lining up with TRBD1. The CDR3 runs 14 residues. V shed 6 bases and J 6 bases; nucleotides not matched to a gene: 7. The chain's CDR3 is CASSPTGVGQPQHF. The DNA of the CDR3 is TGTGCCAGCAGCCCGACAGGGGTGGGTCAGCCCCAGCATTTT.

This sequence joins TRBV11-2 and TRBJ2-5, with no clear D. V gave up 7 bases and J gave up 2 bases, with 11 bases separating them. The CDR3 sequence is 13 residues long. Germline V CDR1 and CDR2: SGHAT, FQNNGV. The CDR3 loop reads CASIDWQQETQYF. The CDR3 region has the DNA TGTGCCAGCATTGATTGGCAACAAGAGACCCAGTACTTC.

The gene calls are TRBV9 and TRBJ2-3, with 7 nucleotides matching TRBD1. CDR1 and CDR2 from the germline V gene are SGDLS and YYNGEE. CDR3 length: 16 residues. The ends lost 3 bases at V and 2 bases at J; junction bases unmatched: 9. The CDR3 DNA is TGTGCCAGCAGCGCCCACCCGGACAGGCTCACAGATACGCAGTATTTT. It specifies CASSAHPDRLTDTQYF.

This sequence joins TRBV7-6 and TRBJ2-2, with 9 positions matching TRBD1. Germline trimming cut 5 bases from V and 4 bases from J; bases unmatched to any gene: 14. Germline CDR1 and CDR2: SGHVS and FNYEAQ. CDR3 size: 18 residues. As DNA, the CDR3 is TGTGCCAGCAGCCTTGGGACAGGGCCGACACCGGGCACCGGGGAGCTGTTTTTT. It yields the protein CASSLGTGPTPGTGELFF.

This rearrangement joins TRBV15 to TRBJ2-1; 9 bases fit TRBD1. The length of the CDR3 is 15 residues. V trimming: 3 bases; J trimming: 7 bases; junction bases outside the gene matches: 7. Germline values: CDR1 LNHNV, CDR2 YYDKDF (reference sequence). CDR3 DNA sequence: TGTGCCACCAGCAGGAAGCGACAGGGGGGAAATGAGCAGTTCTTC. This gives the protein CATSRKRQGGNEQFF.

This chain links TRBV6-2 or TRBV6-3 with TRBJ2-4; 11 bases are a match to TRBD2. Losses at the gene ends were 2 bases for V and 6 bases for J; bases not matched to a gene: 3. The CDR3 consists of 15 residues. The germline CDR1 and CDR2 sequences are MNHEY and SVGEGT. CDR3 DNA: TGTGCCAGCAGTTACCCTGGGACTAGCGGAAACATTCAGTACTTC. It specifies CASSYPGTSGNIQYF.

The rearrangement joins TRBV12-3 or TRBV12-4 to TRBJ2-1, with 10 positions matching TRBD2. V dropped 6 bases and J dropped 3; count of bases not matched to a gene: 8. The CDR3 sequence is 16 residues long. The CDR3 spells CASRPPSGGLYNEQFF. CDR3 nucleotides: TGTGCCAGCAGACCTCCTAGCGGGGGACTCTACAATGAGCAGTTCTTC.

This clonotype was recorded a few times. The chain combines TRBV7-8 with TRBJ2-3, with a weak D call TRBD2 (5 bases). CDR3 length: 17 residues. Germline CDR1 reads SGHVS; CDR2 reads FQNEAQ. Trimming stripped 4 bases from V and 2 bases from J, with 19 bases between. In nucleotides, the CDR3 is TGTGCCAGCAGCTCGGTCTCCACTAGTCTACTCACAGATACGCAGTATTTT. It is translated as CASSSVSTSLLTDTQYF. The complete variable domain, with remaining parts taken from reference TRBV7-8 and TRBJ2-3, reads GAGVSQSPRYKVAKRGQDVALRCDPISGHVSLFWYQQALGQGPEFLTYFQNEAQLDKSGLPSDRFFAERPEGSVSTLKIQRTQQEDSAVYLCASSSVSTSLLTDTQYFGPGTRLTVL.

The chain employs TRBV28 and TRBJ2-2; D may be TRBD2 (6 bases). Germline CDR1 and CDR2: MDHEN and SYDVKM. V lost 7 bases and J 6 bases, leaving 18 bases between the germline ends. There are 15 residues in the CDR3. CDR3 amino acids: CASKIDLATAGELFF. The CDR3 DNA reads as TGTGCCAGCAAGATAGATCTAGCGACGGCCGGGGAGCTGTTTTTT.

This chain uses TRBV15 with TRBJ2-2; no definite D call. Per the germline V gene, CDR1 is LNHNV and CDR2 is YYDKDF (reference sequence). Trimming shortened V by 4 bases and J by 3 bases, and 6 bases separated the two germline ends. This CDR3 comprises 13 residues. CDR3 in amino acids: CATSNGYTGELFF. The CDR3 nucleotides are TGTGCCACCAGCAACGGGTACACCGGGGAGCTGTTTTTT.